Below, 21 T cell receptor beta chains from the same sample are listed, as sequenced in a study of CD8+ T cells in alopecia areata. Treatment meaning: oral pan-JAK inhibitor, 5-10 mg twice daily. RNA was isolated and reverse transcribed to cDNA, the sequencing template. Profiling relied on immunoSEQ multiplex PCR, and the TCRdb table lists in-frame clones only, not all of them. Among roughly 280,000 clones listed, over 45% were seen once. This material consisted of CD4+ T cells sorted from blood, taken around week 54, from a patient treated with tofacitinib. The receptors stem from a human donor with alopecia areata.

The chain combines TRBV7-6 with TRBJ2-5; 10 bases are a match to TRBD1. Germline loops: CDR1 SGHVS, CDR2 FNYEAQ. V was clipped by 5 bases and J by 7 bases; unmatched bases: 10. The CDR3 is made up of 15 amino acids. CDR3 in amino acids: CASSPDRGLRGTQYF. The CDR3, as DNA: TGTGCCAGCAGCCCCGACAGGGGGCTACGGGGGACCCAGTACTTC.

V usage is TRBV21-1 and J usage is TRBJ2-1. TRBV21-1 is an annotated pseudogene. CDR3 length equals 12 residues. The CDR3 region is CASSSYSVEQFF. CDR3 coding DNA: TGTGCCAGCAGCTCTTACAGCGTAGAGCAGTTCTTC.

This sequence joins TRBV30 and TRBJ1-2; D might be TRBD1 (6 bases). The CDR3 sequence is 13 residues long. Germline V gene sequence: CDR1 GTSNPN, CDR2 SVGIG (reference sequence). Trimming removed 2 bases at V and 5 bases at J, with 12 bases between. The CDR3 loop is CAWSKGVRYGYTF. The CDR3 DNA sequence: TGTGCCTGGAGTAAGGGGGTTAGGTATGGCTACACCTTC.

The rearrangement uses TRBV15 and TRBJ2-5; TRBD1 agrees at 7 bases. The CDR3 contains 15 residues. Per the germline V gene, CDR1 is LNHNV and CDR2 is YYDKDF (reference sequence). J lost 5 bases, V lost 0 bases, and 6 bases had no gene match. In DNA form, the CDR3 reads TGTGCCACCAGCAGAGATCACAGGGGTGGGGAGACCCAGTACTTC. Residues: CATSRDHRGGETQYF.

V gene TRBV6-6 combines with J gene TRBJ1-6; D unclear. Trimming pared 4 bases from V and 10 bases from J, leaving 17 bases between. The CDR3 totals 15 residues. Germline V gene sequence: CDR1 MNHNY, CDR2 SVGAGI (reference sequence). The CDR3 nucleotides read TGTGCCAGCAGTTCGGAACAAAATCTTAACTCACCCCTCCACTTT. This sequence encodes CASSSEQNLNSPLHF.

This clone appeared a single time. CDR3 DNA sequence: TGTGCCAGCAGCCAGTTGCAGTTGAACACTGAAGCTTTCTTT. Amino acids: CASSQLQLNTEAFF. The chain uses TRBV14 and TRBJ1-1; D remains unclear. V dropped 3 bases and J dropped 0 bases, with 8 bases sitting between them. CDR1 and CDR2 (germline): SGHDN, FVKESK. The length of the CDR3 is 14 residues.

The CDR3 bases are TGTGCCAGCAGCTTAGTCTCGGGAAGGGAGCAGTACTTC. Amino acids: CASSLVSGREQYF. The V gene is TRBV7-2, the J gene TRBJ2-7; weak D call: TRBD2 (5 bases). The CDR3 sequence is 13 residues long. Germline V gene sequence: CDR1 SGHTA, CDR2 FQGNSA. V was cut by 1 base and J by 7 bases, with 11 bases left in between.

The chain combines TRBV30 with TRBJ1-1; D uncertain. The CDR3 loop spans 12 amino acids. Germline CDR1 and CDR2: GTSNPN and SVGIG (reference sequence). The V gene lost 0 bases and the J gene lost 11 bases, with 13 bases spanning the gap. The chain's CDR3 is CAWSVQGSDAFF. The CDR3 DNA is TGTGCCTGGAGTGTACAAGGGAGTGACGCTTTCTTT.

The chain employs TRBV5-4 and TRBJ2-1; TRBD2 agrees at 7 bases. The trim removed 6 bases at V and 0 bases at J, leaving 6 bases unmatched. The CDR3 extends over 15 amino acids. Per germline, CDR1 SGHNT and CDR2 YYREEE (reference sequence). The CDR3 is CASTRGGDSYNEQFF. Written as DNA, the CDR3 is TGTGCCAGCACCCGTGGGGGGGACTCCTACAATGAGCAGTTCTTC.

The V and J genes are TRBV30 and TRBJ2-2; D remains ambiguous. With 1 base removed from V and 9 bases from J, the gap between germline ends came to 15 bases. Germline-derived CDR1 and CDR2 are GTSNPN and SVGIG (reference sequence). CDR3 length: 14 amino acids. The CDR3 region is CAWSATTTPRELFF. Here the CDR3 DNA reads TGTGCCTGGAGTGCTACAACCACACCCAGGGAGCTGTTTTTT.

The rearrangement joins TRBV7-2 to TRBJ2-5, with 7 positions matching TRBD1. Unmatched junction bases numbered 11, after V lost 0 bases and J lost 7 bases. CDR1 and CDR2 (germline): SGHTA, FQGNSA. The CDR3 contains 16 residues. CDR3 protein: CASSLARDSNPRTQYF. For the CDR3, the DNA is TGTGCCAGCAGCTTAGCCCGGGACAGCAATCCCCGGACCCAGTACTTC.

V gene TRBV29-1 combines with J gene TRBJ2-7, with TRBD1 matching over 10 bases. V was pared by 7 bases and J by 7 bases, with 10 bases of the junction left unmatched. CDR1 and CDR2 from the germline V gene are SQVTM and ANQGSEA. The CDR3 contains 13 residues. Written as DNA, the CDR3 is TGCAGCGCCCTCAGGGACAGGGGAGGAGAGCAGTACTTC. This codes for CSALRDRGGEQYF.

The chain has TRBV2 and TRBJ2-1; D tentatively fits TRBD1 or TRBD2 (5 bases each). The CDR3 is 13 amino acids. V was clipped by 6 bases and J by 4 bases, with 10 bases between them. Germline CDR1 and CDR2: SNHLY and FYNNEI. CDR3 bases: TGTGCCAGCAGGGGGACGGGTTACAATGAGCAGTTCTTC. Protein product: CASRGTGYNEQFF.

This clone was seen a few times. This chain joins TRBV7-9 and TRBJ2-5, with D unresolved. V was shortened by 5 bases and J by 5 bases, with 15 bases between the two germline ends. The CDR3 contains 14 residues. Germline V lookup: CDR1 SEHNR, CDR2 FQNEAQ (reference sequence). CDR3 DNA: TGTGCCAGCAGCCAAGGCCCCCTCGAGGAGACCCAGTACTTC. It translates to CASSQGPLEETQYF.

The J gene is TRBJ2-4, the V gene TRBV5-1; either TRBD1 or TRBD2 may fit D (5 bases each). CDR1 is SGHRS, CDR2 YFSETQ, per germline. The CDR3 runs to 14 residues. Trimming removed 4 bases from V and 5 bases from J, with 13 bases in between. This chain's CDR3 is CASSPGRTQNIQYF. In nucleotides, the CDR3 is TGCGCCAGCAGCCCGGGACGGACCCAAAACATTCAGTACTTC.

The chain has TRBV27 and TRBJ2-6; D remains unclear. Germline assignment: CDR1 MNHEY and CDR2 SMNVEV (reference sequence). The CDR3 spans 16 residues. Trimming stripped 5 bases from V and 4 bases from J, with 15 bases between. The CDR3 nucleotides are TGTGCCAGCAGTCCGATGCTGGGTTCGGGGGCCAACGTCCTGACTTTC. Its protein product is CASSPMLGSGANVLTF.

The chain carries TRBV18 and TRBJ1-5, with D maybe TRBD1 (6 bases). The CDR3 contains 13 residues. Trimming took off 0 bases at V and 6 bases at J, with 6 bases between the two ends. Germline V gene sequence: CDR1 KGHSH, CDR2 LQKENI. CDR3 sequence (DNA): TGTGCCAGCTCACCACCACAGGGTCAGCCCCAGCATTTT. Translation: CASSPPQGQPQHF.

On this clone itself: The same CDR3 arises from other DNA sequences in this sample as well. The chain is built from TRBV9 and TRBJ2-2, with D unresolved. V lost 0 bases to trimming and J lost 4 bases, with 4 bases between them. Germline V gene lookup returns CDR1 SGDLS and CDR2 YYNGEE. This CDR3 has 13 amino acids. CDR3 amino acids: CASSVGGTGELFF. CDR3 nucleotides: TGTGCCAGCAGCGTAGGAGGCACCGGGGAGCTGTTTTTT.

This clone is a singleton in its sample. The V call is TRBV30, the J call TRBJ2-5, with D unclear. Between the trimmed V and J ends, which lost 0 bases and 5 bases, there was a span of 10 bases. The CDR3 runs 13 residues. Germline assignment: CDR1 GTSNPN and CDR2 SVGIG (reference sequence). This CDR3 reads CAWSVRPAETQYF. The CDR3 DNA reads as TGTGCCTGGAGTGTACGACCGGCGGAGACCCAGTACTTC.

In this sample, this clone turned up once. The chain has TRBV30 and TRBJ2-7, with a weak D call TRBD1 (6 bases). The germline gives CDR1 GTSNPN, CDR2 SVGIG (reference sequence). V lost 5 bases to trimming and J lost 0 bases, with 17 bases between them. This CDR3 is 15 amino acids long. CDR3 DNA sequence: TGTGCCTGGGCAAGAGGGGACATCTACTCCTACGAGCAGTACTTC. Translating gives CAWARGDIYSYEQYF. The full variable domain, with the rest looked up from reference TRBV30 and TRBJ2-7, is SQTIHQWPATLVQPVGSPLSLECTVEGTSNPNLYWYRQAAGRGLQLLFYSVGIGQISSEVPQNLSASRPQDRQFILSSKKLLLSDSGFYLCAWARGDIYSYEQYFGPGTRLTVT.

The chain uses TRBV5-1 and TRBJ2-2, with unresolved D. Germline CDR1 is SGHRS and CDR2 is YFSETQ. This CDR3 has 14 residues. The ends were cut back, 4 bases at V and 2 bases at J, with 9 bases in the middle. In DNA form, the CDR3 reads TGCGCCAGCAGCACGGACGGCAACACCGGGGAGCTGTTTTTT. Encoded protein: CASSTDGNTGELFF.